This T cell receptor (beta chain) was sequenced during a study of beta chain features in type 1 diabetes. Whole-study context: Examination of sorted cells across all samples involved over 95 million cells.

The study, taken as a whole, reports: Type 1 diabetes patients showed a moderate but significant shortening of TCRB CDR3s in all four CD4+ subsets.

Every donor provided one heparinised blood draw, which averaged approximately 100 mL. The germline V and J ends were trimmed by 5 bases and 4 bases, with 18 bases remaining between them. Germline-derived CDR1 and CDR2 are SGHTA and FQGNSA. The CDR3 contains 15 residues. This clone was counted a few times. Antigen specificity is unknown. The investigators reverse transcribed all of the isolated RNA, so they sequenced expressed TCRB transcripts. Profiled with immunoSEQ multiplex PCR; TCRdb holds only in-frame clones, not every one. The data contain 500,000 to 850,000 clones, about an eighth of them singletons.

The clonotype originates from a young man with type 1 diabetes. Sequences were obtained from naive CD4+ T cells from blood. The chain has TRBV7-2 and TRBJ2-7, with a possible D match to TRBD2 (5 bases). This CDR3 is CASSRAGITEYEQYF. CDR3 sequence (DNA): TGTGCCAGCAGCAGAGCCGGGATCACCGAATACGAGCAGTACTTC.